The sample holds a few counts of the clone carrying this T cell receptor beta chain. The entry originates in a study of T cells in localized non-small cell lung cancer. This table comes from immunoSEQ multiplex PCR, and its TCRdb copy is limited to in-frame clones, with some not included. Of tens of thousands of clones in the sample, 85% to 90% were seen once. The CDR3 is made up of 14 amino acids. The junction had 5 bases not matched to a gene; V was cut back by 6 bases and J by 7 bases. CDR1 and CDR2 (germline): SNHLY, FYNNEI. The TCR sequence derives from a man aged 35-69 years with stage I squamous cell lung carcinoma. This specimen consisted of peripheral blood, obtained before any cancer treatment. This chain joins TRBV2 and TRBJ1-4; 10 bases are shared with TRBD1. CDR3 in DNA: TGTGCCAGCAGGAGGGACAGGGGAGGTGAAAAACTGTTTTTT. Protein: CASRRDRGGEKLFF.